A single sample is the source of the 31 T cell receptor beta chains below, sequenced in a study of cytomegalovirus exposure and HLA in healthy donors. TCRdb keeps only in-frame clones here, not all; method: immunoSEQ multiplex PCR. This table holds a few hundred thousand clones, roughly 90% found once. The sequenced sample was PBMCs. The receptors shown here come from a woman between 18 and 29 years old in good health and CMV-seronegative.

This CDR3 is CASSFPGTEEQFF. The CDR3, as DNA: TGTGCCAGCAGTTTCCCCGGGACTGAAGAGCAGTTCTTC. The rearrangement joins TRBV28 to TRBJ2-1, with D tentatively TRBD2 (6 bases). With 3 bases removed from V and 10 bases from J, the gap between germline ends came to 13 bases. CDR3 length equals 13 residues. Germline V gene data show CDR1 as MDHEN and CDR2 as SYDVKM.

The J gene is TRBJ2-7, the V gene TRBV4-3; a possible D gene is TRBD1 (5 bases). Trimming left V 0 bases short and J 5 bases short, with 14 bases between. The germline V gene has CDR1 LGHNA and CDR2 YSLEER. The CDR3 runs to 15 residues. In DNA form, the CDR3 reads TGCGCCAGCAGCCAAGACTCCGTGGGGCAGGACGAGCAGTACTTC. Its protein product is CASSQDSVGQDEQYF.

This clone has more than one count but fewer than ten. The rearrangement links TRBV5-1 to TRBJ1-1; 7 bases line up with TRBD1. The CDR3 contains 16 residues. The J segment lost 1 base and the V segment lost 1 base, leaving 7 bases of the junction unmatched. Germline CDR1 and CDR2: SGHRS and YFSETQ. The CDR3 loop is CASSLSSGGANTEAFF. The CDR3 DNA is TGCGCCAGCAGCTTGTCCTCAGGGGGTGCGAACACTGAAGCTTTCTTT.

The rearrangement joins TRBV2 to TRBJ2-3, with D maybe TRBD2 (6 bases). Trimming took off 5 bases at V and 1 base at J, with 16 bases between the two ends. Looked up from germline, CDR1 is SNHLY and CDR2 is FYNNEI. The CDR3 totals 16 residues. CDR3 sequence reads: CASSPPGRRGTDTQYF. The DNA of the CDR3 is TGTGCCAGCAGTCCTCCCGGGCGGAGGGGCACAGATACGCAGTATTTT.

The CDR3, as DNA: TGTGCCAGCAGTTCGACAGGGCTATCTGGGGCCAACGTCCTGACTTTC. Translation: CASSSTGLSGANVLTF. The chain combines TRBV6-5 with TRBJ2-6; 7 bases are a match to TRBD1. Germline-derived CDR1 and CDR2 are MNHEY and SVGAGI. This CDR3 is 16 amino acids long. J gave up 1 base and V 4 bases, and 4 bases lay outside the gene matches.

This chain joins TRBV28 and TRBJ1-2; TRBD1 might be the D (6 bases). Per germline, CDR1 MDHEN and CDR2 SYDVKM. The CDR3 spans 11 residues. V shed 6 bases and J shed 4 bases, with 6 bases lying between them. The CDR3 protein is CASRDSYGYTF. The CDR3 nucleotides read TGTGCCAGCAGGGACAGCTATGGCTACACCTTC.

DNA of the CDR3: TGTGCCAGCAGCTTAGGGACAGGGAATGAAAAACTGTTTTTT. Its protein product is CASSLGTGNEKLFF. This chain joins TRBV7-2 and TRBJ1-4, with 8 bases lining up with TRBD1. CDR1 and CDR2 from the germline V gene are SGHTA and FQGNSA. Trimming removed 1 base from V and 5 bases from J; junction bases left unmatched: 0. This CDR3 spans 14 amino acids.

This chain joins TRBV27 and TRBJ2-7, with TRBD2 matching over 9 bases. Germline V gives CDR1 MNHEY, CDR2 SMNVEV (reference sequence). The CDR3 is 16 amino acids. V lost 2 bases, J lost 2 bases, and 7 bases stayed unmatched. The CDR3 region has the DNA TGTGCCAGCAGTTTACCCGGGGCTAGCGGGACCTACGAGCAGTACTTC. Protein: CASSLPGASGTYEQYF.

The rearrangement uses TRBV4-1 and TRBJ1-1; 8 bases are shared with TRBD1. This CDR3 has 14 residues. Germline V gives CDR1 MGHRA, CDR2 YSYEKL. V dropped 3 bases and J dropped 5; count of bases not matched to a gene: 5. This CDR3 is CASSQRQGRTEAFF. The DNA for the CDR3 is TGCGCCAGCAGCCAGAGACAGGGGAGGACTGAAGCTTTCTTT.

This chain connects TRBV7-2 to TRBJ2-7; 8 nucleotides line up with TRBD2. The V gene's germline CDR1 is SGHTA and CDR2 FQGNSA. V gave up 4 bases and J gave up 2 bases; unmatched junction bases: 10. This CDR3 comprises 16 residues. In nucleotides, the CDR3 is TGTGCCAGCAGCTCACGGCTAGCGGGTGGGACCTACGAGCAGTACTTC. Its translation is CASSSRLAGGTYEQYF.

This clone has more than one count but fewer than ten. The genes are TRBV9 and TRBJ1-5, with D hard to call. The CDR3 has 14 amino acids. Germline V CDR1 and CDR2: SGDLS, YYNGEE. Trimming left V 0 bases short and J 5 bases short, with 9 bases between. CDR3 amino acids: CASSVGIGDQPQHF. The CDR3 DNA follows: TGTGCCAGCAGCGTAGGCATCGGGGATCAGCCCCAGCATTTT.

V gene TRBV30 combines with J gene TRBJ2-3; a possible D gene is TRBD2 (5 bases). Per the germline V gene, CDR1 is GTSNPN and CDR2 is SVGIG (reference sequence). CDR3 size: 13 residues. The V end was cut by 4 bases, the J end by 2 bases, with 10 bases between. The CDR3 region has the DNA TGTGCCTGGACAGCGGTACCCACAGATACGCAGTATTTT. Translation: CAWTAVPTDTQYF.

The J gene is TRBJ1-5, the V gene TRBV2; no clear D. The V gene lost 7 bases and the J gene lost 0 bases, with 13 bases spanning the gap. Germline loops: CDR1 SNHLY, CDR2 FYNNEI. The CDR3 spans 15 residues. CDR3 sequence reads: CASTSDGISNQPQHF. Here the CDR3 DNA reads TGTGCCAGCACCTCCGACGGGATTAGCAATCAGCCCCAGCATTTT.

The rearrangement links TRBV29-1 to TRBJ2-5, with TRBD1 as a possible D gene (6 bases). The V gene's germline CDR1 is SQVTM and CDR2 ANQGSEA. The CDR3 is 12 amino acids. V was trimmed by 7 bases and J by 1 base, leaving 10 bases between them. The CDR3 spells CSGGTSQETQYF. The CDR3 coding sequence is TGCAGCGGGGGGACATCCCAAGAGACCCAGTACTTC. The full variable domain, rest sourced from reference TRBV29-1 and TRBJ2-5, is SAVISQKPSRDICQRGTSLTIQCQVDSQVTMMFWYRQQPGQSLTLIATANQGSEATYESGFVIDKFPISRPNLTFSTLTVSNMSPEDSSIYLCSGGTSQETQYFGPGTRLLVL.

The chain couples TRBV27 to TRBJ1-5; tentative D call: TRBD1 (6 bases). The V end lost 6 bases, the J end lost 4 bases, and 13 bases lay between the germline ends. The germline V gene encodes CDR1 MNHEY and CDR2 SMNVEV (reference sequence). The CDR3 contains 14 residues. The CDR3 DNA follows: TGTGCCAGCAGCCGGGGAGGGGGGAATCAGCCCCAGCATTTT. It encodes CASSRGGGNQPQHF.

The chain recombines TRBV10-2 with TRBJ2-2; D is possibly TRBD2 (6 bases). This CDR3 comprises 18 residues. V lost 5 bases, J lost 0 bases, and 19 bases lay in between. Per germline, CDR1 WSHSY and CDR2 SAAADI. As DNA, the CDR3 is TGCGCCAGCAGTATAAGTGTGAGCGGAGGGACGAACACCGGGGAGCTGTTTTTT. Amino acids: CASSISVSGGTNTGELFF.

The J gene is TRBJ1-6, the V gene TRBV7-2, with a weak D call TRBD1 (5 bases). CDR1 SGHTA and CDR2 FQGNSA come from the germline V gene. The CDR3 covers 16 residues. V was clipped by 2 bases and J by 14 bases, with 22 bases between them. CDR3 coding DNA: TGTGCCAGCAGCTTATTTGACAGCGTTCTTCCCCCGGCCCTCCACTTT. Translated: CASSLFDSVLPPALHF.

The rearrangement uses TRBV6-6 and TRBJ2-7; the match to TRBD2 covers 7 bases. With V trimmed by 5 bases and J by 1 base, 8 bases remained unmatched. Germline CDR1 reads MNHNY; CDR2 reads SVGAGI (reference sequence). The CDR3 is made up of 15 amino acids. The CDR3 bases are TGTGCCAGCAGTGCCCAAGCGGGAAGGTCCTACGAGCAGTACTTC. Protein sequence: CASSAQAGRSYEQYF.

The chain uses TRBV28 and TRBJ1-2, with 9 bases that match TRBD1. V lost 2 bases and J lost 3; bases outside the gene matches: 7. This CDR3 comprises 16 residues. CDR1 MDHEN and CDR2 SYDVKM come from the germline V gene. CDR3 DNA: TGTGCCAGCAGTTTAGTCGGGACAGGGTGGGACTATGGCTACACCTTC. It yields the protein CASSLVGTGWDYGYTF.

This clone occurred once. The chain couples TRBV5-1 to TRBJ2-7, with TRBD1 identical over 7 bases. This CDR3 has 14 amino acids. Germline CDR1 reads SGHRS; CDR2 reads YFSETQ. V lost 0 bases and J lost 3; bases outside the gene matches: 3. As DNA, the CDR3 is TGCGCCAGCAGCTTGGCGCGGACAGGCTACGAGCAGTACTTC. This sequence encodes CASSLARTGYEQYF.

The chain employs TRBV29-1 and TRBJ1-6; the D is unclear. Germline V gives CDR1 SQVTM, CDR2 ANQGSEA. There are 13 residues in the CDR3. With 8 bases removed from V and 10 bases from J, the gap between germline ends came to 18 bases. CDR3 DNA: TGCAGCACCCGGGAGGGTATAGGGTCACCCCTCCACTTT. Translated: CSTREGIGSPLHF.

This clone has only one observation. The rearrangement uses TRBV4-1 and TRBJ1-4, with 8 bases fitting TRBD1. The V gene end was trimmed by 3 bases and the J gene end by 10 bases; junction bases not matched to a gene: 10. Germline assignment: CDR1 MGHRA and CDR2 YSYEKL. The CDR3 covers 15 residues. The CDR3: CASSQATGESGKLFF. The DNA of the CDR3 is TGCGCCAGCAGCCAGGCGACAGGGGAGTCTGGAAAACTGTTTTTT.

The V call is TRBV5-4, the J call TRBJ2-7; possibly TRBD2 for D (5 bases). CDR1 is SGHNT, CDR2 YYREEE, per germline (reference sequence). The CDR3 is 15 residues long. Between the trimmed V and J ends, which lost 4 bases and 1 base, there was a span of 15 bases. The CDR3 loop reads CASSLSSGLSYEQYF. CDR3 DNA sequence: TGTGCCAGCAGCCTTTCTTCGGGATTATCCTACGAGCAGTACTTC.

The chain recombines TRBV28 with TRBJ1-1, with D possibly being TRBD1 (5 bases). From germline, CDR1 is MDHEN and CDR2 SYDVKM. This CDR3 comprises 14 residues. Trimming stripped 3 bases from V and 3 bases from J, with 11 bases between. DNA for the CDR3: TGTGCCAGCAGTTTGCCAGGGTTGGACACTGAAGCTTTCTTT. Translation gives CASSLPGLDTEAFF.

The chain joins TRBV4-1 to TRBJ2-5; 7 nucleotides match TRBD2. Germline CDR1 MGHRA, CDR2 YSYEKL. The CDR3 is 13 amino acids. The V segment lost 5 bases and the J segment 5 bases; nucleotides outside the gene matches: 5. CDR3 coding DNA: TGCGCCAGCAGCGTTGGGGGGGAGGAGACCCAGTACTTC. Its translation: CASSVGGEETQYF.

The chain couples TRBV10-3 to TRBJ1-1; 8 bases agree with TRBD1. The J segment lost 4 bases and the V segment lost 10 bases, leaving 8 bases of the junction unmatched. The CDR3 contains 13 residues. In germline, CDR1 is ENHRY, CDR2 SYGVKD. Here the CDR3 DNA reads TGTGCCAGTCCACAGGGGGGTCCCACTGAAGCTTTCTTT. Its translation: CASPQGGPTEAFF.

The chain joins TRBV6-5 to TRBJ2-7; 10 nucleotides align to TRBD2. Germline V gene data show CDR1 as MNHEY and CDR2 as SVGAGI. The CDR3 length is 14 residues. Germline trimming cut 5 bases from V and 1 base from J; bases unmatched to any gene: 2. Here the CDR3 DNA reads TGTGCCAGCAGTAAAGCGGGAGGGTCCTACGAGCAGTACTTC. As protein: CASSKAGGSYEQYF.

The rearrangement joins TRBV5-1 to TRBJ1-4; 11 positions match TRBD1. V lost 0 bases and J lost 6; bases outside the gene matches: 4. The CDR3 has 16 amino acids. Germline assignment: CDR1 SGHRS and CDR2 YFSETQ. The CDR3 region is CASSLVGQGAYEKLFF. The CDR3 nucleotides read TGCGCCAGCAGCTTGGTTGGACAGGGGGCTTATGAAAAACTGTTTTTT. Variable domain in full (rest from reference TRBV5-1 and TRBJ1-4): KAGVTQTPRYLIKTRGQQVTLSCSPISGHRSVSWYQQTPGQGLQFLFEYFSETQRNKGNFPGRFSGRQFSNSRSEMNVSTLELGDSALYLCASSLVGQGAYEKLFFGSGTQLSVL.

This CDR3 is CASSWQAAGEAFF. CDR3 bases: TGTGCCAGCAGTTGGCAGGCTGCGGGTGAAGCTTTCTTT. The genes are TRBV27 and TRBJ1-1; D gene uncertain. V was shortened by 4 bases and J by 7 bases, with 13 bases between the two germline ends. Germline loops: CDR1 MNHEY, CDR2 SMNVEV (reference sequence). CDR3 size: 13 residues.

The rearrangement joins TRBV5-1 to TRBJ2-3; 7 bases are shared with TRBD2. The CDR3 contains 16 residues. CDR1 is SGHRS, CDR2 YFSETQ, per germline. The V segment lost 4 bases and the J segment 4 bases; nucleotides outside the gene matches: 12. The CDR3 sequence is CASSPVVGGTADTQYF. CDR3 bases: TGCGCCAGCAGCCCCGTTGTGGGAGGGACGGCAGATACGCAGTATTTT.

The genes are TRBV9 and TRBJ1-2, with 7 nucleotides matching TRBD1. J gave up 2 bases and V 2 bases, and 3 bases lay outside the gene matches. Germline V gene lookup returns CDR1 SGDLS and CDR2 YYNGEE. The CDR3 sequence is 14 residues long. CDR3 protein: CASSVGTENYGYTF. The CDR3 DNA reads TGTGCCAGCAGCGTCGGGACAGAGAACTATGGCTACACCTTC. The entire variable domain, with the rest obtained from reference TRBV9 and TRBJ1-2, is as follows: DSGVTQTPKHLITATGQRVTLRCSPRSGDLSVYWYQQSLDQGLQFLIQYYNGEERAKGNILERFSAQQFPDLHSELNLSSLELGDSALYFCASSVGTENYGYTFGSGTRLTVV.